This passage covers 20 T cell receptor beta chains from one sample sequenced in a study of cytomegalovirus exposure and HLA in healthy donors (dated by TCRdb to 2016 to 2017). Libraries were constructed by the immunoSEQ multiplex PCR assay. This is the immuneACCESS table as TCRdb keeps it, with only in-frame sequences that have V and J called. A part of the clones is gone; compared with another copy, unresolved V genes explain less than half, and the rest is unexplained. The table for this sample lists around 400,000 clones; roughly 90% of them were counted only once. Of the sample, 0.83% falls within the top ten clones. Material for sequencing was PBMCs. Every receptor here comes from a woman under 30 in good health and CMV-seronegative.

The genes are TRBV4-1 and TRBJ2-2, with TRBD2 matching 11 bases. The CDR3 covers 17 residues. V lost 6 bases to trimming and J lost 3 bases; unmatched junction nucleotides: 9. CDR1 and CDR2 from the germline V gene are MGHRA and YSYEKL. The CDR3, as DNA: TGCGCCAGCAGGTATATAGCGGGGGGGTCACACACCGGGGAGCTGTTTTTT. Residues: CASRYIAGGSHTGELFF.

V usage is TRBV5-1 and J usage is TRBJ1-1, with a weak D call TRBD1 (6 bases). Germline CDR1 and CDR2: SGHRS and YFSETQ. The CDR3 has 15 amino acids. V lost 0 bases and J lost 1, with 10 bases in between. CDR3 sequence (DNA): TGCGCCAGCAGCTTGGCCGCGGACAGGAACACTGAAGCTTTCTTT. Encoded protein: CASSLAADRNTEAFF.

This clone occurred once. This chain joins TRBV5-6 and TRBJ2-1; the match to TRBD1 covers 10 bases. After removal of 0 bases from V and 4 bases from J, the junction contained 7 bases not matched to a gene. Germline values: CDR1 SGHDT, CDR2 YYEEEE. The CDR3 contains 17 residues. CDR3 in DNA: TGTGCCAGCAGCTTGGTAGGGGACAGGGGTCTTTACAATGAGCAGTTCTTC. Its translation: CASSLVGDRGLYNEQFF. Combining the CDR3 with reference TRBV5-6 and TRBJ2-1 gives the whole variable domain DAGVTQSPTHLIKTRGQQVTLRCSPKSGHDTVSWYQQALGQGPQFIFQYYEEEERQRGNFPDRFSGHQFPNYSSELNVNALLLGDSALYLCASSLVGDRGLYNEQFFGPGTRLTVL.

This sequence joins TRBV27 and TRBJ1-4; 11 nucleotides agree with TRBD1. Germline CDR1 is MNHEY and CDR2 is SMNVEV (reference sequence). Trimming removed 7 bases from V and 7 bases from J; junction bases left unmatched: 2. The length of the CDR3 is 13 residues. The CDR3 reads CASIGQGAEKLFF. In nucleotides, the CDR3 is TGTGCCAGCATAGGACAGGGGGCTGAAAAACTGTTTTTT.

V and J are TRBV7-6 and TRBJ2-1; TRBD2 matches 8 bases. J gave up 6 bases and V 5 bases, and 9 bases lay outside the gene matches. CDR1 and CDR2 from the germline V gene are SGHVS and FNYEAQ. CDR3 length: 15 amino acids. CDR3 protein: CASSVLAATPNEQFF. Here the CDR3 DNA reads TGTGCCAGCAGCGTACTAGCGGCTACACCCAATGAGCAGTTCTTC.

The chain has TRBV27 and TRBJ2-7; possibly TRBD1 for D (5 bases). This CDR3 is 15 amino acids long. With 6 bases removed from V and 6 bases from J, the gap between germline ends came to 21 bases. Germline V gene data show CDR1 as MNHEY and CDR2 as SMNVEV (reference sequence). CDR3 protein: CASSINAGFGGEQYF. In DNA form, the CDR3 reads TGTGCCAGCAGCATTAACGCAGGGTTCGGTGGCGAGCAGTACTTC.

The chain uses TRBV28 and TRBJ2-2; a possible D gene is TRBD1 (6 bases). Per germline, CDR1 MDHEN and CDR2 SYDVKM. The CDR3 extends over 15 amino acids. V shed 6 bases and J shed 3 bases, with 14 bases lying between them. The CDR3 DNA sequence: TGTGCCAGCAGGGACCAGGGGATCGACACCGGGGAGCTGTTTTTT. Its protein product is CASRDQGIDTGELFF.

This sequence joins TRBV7-9 and TRBJ2-1; no clear D gene. Deletions cut 2 bases from V and 5 bases from J, with 7 bases between. The CDR3 has 13 residues. Germline V gene lookup returns CDR1 SEHNR and CDR2 FQNEAQ (reference sequence). The DNA of the CDR3 is TGTGCCAGCAGCTTATCACTGAACAATGAGCAGTTCTTC. Translated, it gives CASSLSLNNEQFF. The variable domain in full, completed from reference TRBV7-9 and TRBJ2-1, reads DTGVSQNPRHKITKRGQNVTFRCDPISEHNRLYWYRQTLGQGPEFLTYFQNEAQLEKSRLLSDRFSAERPKGSFSTLEIQRTEQGDSAMYLCASSLSLNNEQFFGPGTRLTVL.

The rearrangement links TRBV28 to TRBJ2-1; 8 nucleotides align to TRBD1. With 10 bases clipped from V and 2 bases from J, the junction kept 16 bases outside the gene matches. CDR1 is MDHEN and CDR2 is SYDVKM in the germline V gene. This CDR3 is 17 amino acids long. The CDR3 protein is CATTRDRRLPTYNEQFF. CDR3 DNA sequence: TGTGCCACCACCCGGGACAGGAGACTACCTACCTACAATGAGCAGTTCTTC.

CDR3 sequence (DNA): TGTGCCAGTAGTATACGGTTGCAGGGGCGAAACGAGCAGTACTTC. Its translation is CASSIRLQGRNEQYF. The V gene is TRBV19, the J gene TRBJ2-7; the D gene is possibly TRBD1 (6 bases). The germline V gene has CDR1 LNHDA and CDR2 SQIVND (reference sequence). The CDR3 is made up of 15 amino acids. Trimming shortened V by 2 bases and J by 5 bases, and 16 bases separated the two germline ends.

This chain connects TRBV6-1 to TRBJ2-7, with TRBD2 identical over 10 bases. Germline CDR1 and CDR2: MNHNS and SASEGT. The CDR3 runs 14 residues. The V gene end was trimmed by 8 bases and the J gene end by 2 bases; junction bases not matched to a gene: 6. The CDR3 DNA is TGTGCCAGCCTTTCAGCGGGGGGGCCCTACGAGCAGTACTTC. It specifies CASLSAGGPYEQYF.

The rearrangement joins TRBV27 to TRBJ2-7, with 8 bases matching TRBD1. In germline, CDR1 is MNHEY, CDR2 SMNVEV (reference sequence). Trimming removed 1 base from V and 8 bases from J; junction bases left unmatched: 13. The CDR3 covers 16 residues. CDR3 bases: TGTGCCAGCAGTTTATATCGGGACAGGCCCTATGATAAGCAGTACTTC. Translated: CASSLYRDRPYDKQYF.

As DNA, the CDR3 is TGTGCCAGTAGTATAGGCCGGGTAGCGGGGGCCAACGTCCTGACTTTC. It specifies CASSIGRVAGANVLTF. The chain couples TRBV19 to TRBJ2-6; a weak D match, TRBD2 (5 bases). Trimming removed 1 base at V and 4 bases at J, with 11 bases between. The germline CDR1 and CDR2 sequences are LNHDA and SQIVND (reference sequence). The CDR3 is 16 amino acids.

The chain carries TRBV9 and TRBJ2-7; 13 positions agree with TRBD2. The germline CDR1 and CDR2 sequences are SGDLS and YYNGEE. V trimming: 4 bases; J trimming: 9 bases; junction bases outside the gene matches: 13. This CDR3 is 16 amino acids long. The CDR3 protein is CASSTGLAGPGPSQYF. CDR3 coding DNA: TGTGCCAGCAGCACGGGACTAGCGGGGCCAGGGCCGTCGCAGTACTTC.

This clone was seen at least ten times. V and J are TRBV6-4 and TRBJ2-3; a weak D match, TRBD1 (5 bases). The length of the CDR3 is 14 residues. The germline CDR1 and CDR2 sequences are MRHNA and SNTAGT. V lost 6 bases and J lost 3, with 13 bases in between. In DNA form, the CDR3 reads TGTGCCAGCAGCCAACAGGATTTTACAGATACGCAGTATTTT. This translates into CASSQQDFTDTQYF.

The rearrangement uses TRBV30 and TRBJ2-3, with a weak D call TRBD1 (5 bases). CDR1 and CDR2 (germline): GTSNPN, SVGIG (reference sequence). Trimming cost V 4 bases and J 1 base, with 12 bases left between them. This CDR3 is 14 amino acids long. The CDR3 region is CAWTSGSGTDTQYF. Written as DNA, the CDR3 is TGTGCCTGGACTTCAGGGTCCGGCACAGATACGCAGTATTTT.

Comment on this clone: One end of the junction does not line up with germline, which may come from a read error. This rearrangement joins TRBV6-5 to TRBJ1-1; weak D call: TRBD1 (5 bases). This CDR3 region has 16 residues. CDR1 MNHEY and CDR2 SVGAGI come from the germline V gene. CDR3 DNA sequence: TGTGCCAGCAGTTACTCGAGGTCAGGGATGAAGACTGAAGCTTTCTTT. This gives the protein CASSYSRSGMKTEAFF.

The chain links TRBV29-1 to TRBJ2-7; the match to TRBD1 covers 7 bases. V was clipped by 4 bases and J by 6 bases; unmatched bases: 6. The CDR3 is made up of 12 amino acids. CDR1 SQVTM and CDR2 ANQGSEA come from the germline V gene. As DNA, the CDR3 is TGCAGCGTTGGGGACAGTGGGAGCGAGCAGTACTTC. Residues: CSVGDSGSEQYF.

As to this clone: The same CDR3 can be traced to other DNA sequences in this sample. V is TRBV28 and J is TRBJ2-2; D is undetermined. CDR3 length: 12 amino acids. V lost 5 bases, J lost 2 bases, and 3 bases lay in between. Germline values: CDR1 MDHEN, CDR2 SYDVKM. The CDR3 is CASSLNTGELFF. The CDR3 DNA is TGTGCCAGCAGTCTCAACACCGGGGAGCTGTTTTTT.

This chain joins TRBV5-6 and TRBJ2-1, with 12 bases matching TRBD1. Germline loops: CDR1 SGHDT, CDR2 YYEEEE. The CDR3 has 16 residues. Unmatched junction bases numbered 11, after V lost 5 bases and J lost 8 bases. The CDR3 loop is CASSLKPGQGAYEQFF. Here the CDR3 DNA reads TGTGCCAGCAGTCTAAAACCGGGACAGGGGGCGTATGAGCAGTTCTTC.